The present T cell receptor beta chain was sequenced within a study of CD4 T cells in relation to SARS-CoV-2 and coronaviruses (dated by TCRdb to 2020 to 2023). For the study in its entirety: Shared crossreactive spike epitopes were mapped to their HLA restriction using patient-derived lymphoblastoid cell lines. The study assessed, at the TCR clonotype level, memory CD4+ T cell crossreactivity between SARS-CoV-2 and common cold coronavirus spike proteins. Expansion assays from other donors in the study were sequenced with a different, Illumina-based TCR-beta assay. The Adaptive Biotechnologies TCR-sequencing kit was used to sequence samples from three pre-COVID donors and the naive versus memory experiments, while other data came from Illumina-based sequencing.

Uncultured naive and memory CD4+ T cell DNA received deep-resolution immunoSEQ TCR-beta sequencing. As for the authors' bioinformatics: Preprocessing removed nonproductive sequences and CDR3s not starting with C, not ending with F or W, or shorter than 7 amino acids. Cultured and uncultured naive and memory CD4+ repertoires were searched for previously identified spike- and CEF-reactive CDR3s. CDR3 homology was measured as pairwise Levenshtein distance, computed with the stringdist R package after trimming three terminal residues from each end. The table was pulled from immuneACCESS by TCRdb, which kept in-frame rearrangements only. Such tables lose some clones; where checked, under half of the loss comes from unresolved V genes, and the rest has no known cause. From that table come the V and J calls and clone size; the DNA was used to work out D and trimming. The sample records roughly 60,000 clones, over 90% of which are singletons. The leading ten clones occupy 0.12% to 0.15% of the sample.

CD4+ T cells from unexposed donors were collected before the COVID-19 pandemic (2011-2018). To separate naive from memory CD4+ T cells, cryopreserved PBMCs first underwent CD4 enrichment and then EasySep naive CD4+ T cell enrichment. Leukapheresis product for the unexposed donors was purchased commercially. Ficoll-Paque PLUS gradient centrifugation was used to isolate PBMCs from either whole blood or leukapheresis product. PBMCs were either used fresh in the expansion assay or cryopreserved at -140 degrees C. The QIAamp Micro DNA Kit was used to extract genomic DNA from the CD4+ T cells. With respect to this clone: Its antigen specificity is not known. The sample holds no much larger clone one base away, and base qualities are not on file.

V is clipped by 3 bases and J by 3 bases, and the sequence between their germline boundaries is 10 bases long. The germline V gene encodes CDR1 SGDLS and CDR2 YYNGEE. Inclusive of the bounding cysteine and phenylalanine, the CDR3 is 14 residues long. Just CDR3 DNA is preserved here, 42 bases in frame from base 1. General study outcomes and caveats: Compared with monoreactive clones, crossreactive clones had significantly weaker SARS-CoV-2-driven expansion, a result consistent with antigenic imprinting. Memory CD4+ clonotypes crossrecognizing SARS-CoV-2 and at least one common cold coronavirus spike were found in 60% to 70% of donors. No donor contributed both pre-pandemic and post-infection samples, which limited tracing the source of pre-existing responses. Because the crossreactivity analysis focused on spike protein, crossreactivity against other viral proteins was not assessed. Small numbers of patients and of tested TCRs limited the study. Sequencing naive versus memory cells indicated that the assay picks up memory recall responses, not primary responses primed during culture.

This sequence was found in a human donor in good health. The sample taken for sequencing was naive CD4+ T cells from PBMCs. In light of the paper, this sample's cell subset or site label describes: naive CD4+ T cells isolated by negative enrichment. The sequence is built from TRBV9 and TRBJ1-3, with no confidently assigned D gene. The nucleotide sequence is given as TGTGCCAGCAGCGATACATCCGGTGGAAACACCATATATTTT. The translation is CASSDTSGGNTIYF.